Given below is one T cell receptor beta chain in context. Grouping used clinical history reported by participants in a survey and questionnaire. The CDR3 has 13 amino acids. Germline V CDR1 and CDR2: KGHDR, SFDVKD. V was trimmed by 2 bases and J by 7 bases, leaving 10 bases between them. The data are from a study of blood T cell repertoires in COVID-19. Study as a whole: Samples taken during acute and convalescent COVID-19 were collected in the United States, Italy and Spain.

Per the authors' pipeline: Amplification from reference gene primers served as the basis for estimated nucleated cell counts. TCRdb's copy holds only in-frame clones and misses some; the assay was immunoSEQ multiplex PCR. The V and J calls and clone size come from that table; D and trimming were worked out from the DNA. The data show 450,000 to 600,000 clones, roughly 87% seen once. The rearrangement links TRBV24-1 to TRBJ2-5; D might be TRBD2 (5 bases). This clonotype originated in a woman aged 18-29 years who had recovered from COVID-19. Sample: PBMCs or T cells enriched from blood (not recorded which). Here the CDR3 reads CATSDSARGTQYF. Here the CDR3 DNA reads TGTGCCACCAGTGATTCGGCCCGGGGGACCCAGTACTTC.